The source of this T cell receptor beta chain is a study of metastatic and nonmetastatic thyroid tumors. Study as a whole: Peripheral blood and tumor or nodule samples from malignant and benign thyroid patients were compared.

No treatment had been given to any patient before thyroid surgery. Per the original data handling: The distant-metastasis classifier for papillary thyroid cancer was built from CDR3 differences across clinicopathological groups. From the PCR reads, TCRdb re-called clones with MiXCR. TCRdb's processing, not the study's, gives the V and J calls here. The data contain 3,500 to 5,000 clones, around 20% of them seen just once; the ten biggest clones take up 25% to 35%. Germline loops: CDR1 LNHNV, CDR2 YYDKDF (reference sequence). The CDR3 runs 14 residues. V was shortened by 1 base and J by 3 bases, with 7 bases between the two germline ends.

Input material: tumor tissue. This receptor was obtained from a male donor with papillary thyroid cancer or a benign thyroid nodule (not recorded which). Some clones in this sample may be carry-over from other donors' samples. V gene TRBV15 combines with J gene TRBJ2-1; D unresolved. The CDR3 protein is CATSRARYYNEQFF. CDR3 sequence (DNA): TGTGCCACCAGCAGAGCTAGGTACTACAATGAGCAGTTCTTC.